The 21 T cell receptor beta chains in this list originate from one sample, sequenced in a study of blood T cells in healthy people across ages. The authors ran a second PCR of about 7 to 12 cycles using a sample-barcoded 5' primer and a J-beta primer mix. One entry per CDR3 protein, called by TCRdb with MiXCR from the 5' RACE reads. The sample consists of about 640,000 distinct CDR3 sequences, approximately 50% of them appearing once. The sequencing input was blood. These receptors all come from a man aged 55 to 70 in good health.

The chain links TRBV6-6 to TRBJ2-3; D call uncertain. V was clipped by 0 bases and J by 4 bases, with 11 bases between them. Per the germline V gene, CDR1 is MNHNY and CDR2 is SVGAGI (reference sequence). The CDR3 runs to 15 residues. For the CDR3, the DNA is TGTGCCAGCAGTTACTCAGAGCTTCCCCCAGATACGCAGTATTTT. Translation gives CASSYSELPPDTQYF.

This clonotype was seen once. This sequence joins TRBV18 and TRBJ2-7, with 8 positions matching TRBD2. With 1 base clipped from V and 0 bases from J, the junction kept 11 bases outside the gene matches. This CDR3 region has 18 residues. CDR1 is KGHSH, CDR2 LQKENI, per germline. The chain's CDR3 is CASSPQPATGTSSYEQYF. The CDR3 coding sequence is TGTGCCAGCTCACCACAACCGGCAACCGGGACTAGCTCCTACGAGCAGTACTTC. The full variable domain, its missing parts supplied by reference TRBV18 and TRBJ2-7, is NAGVMQNPRHLVRRRGQEARLRCSPMKGHSHVYWYRQLPEEGLKFMVYLQKENIIDESGMPKERFSAEFPKEGPSILRIQQVVRGDSAAYFCASSPQPATGTSSYEQYFGPGTRLTVT.

This clonotype was seen only once. The CDR3 spells CATSRDPPGTTNEKLFF. CDR3 bases: TGTGCCACCAGCAGAGACCCCCCGGGGACTACTAATGAAAAACTGTTTTTT. This chain joins TRBV15 and TRBJ1-4; D might be TRBD1 (5 bases). The CDR3 extends over 17 amino acids. Germline lookup yields CDR1 LNHNV and CDR2 YYDKDF (reference sequence). Trimming removed 0 bases from V and 2 bases from J, with 13 bases in between.

This clonotype was seen more than once but under ten times. The rearrangement links TRBV10-3 to TRBJ2-1; 7 bases fit TRBD2. The V and J ends lost 4 bases and 8 bases, in that order; junction bases with no gene match: 8. The CDR3 covers 14 residues. Germline V gene data show CDR1 as ENHRY and CDR2 as SYGVKD. The CDR3 is CAISAGREGDEQFF. CDR3 nucleotides: TGTGCCATCAGTGCGGGCAGGGAGGGCGATGAGCAGTTCTTC.

This clonotype has just a few counts. This chain connects TRBV4-1 to TRBJ2-5, with no clear D. V dropped 11 bases and J dropped 2 bases, with 3 bases sitting between them. The CDR3 sequence is 9 residues long. Germline assignment: CDR1 MGHRA and CDR2 YSYEKL. The CDR3, as DNA: TGCGCCGCTCAAGAGACCCAGTACTTC. Amino acid sequence: CAAQETQYF.

The chain links TRBV12-3 or TRBV12-4 to TRBJ2-7; D might be TRBD1 (5 bases). The V end was cut by 6 bases, the J end by 4 bases, with 13 bases between. There are 13 residues in the CDR3. DNA for the CDR3: TGTGCCAGCAGCAAAGGACACCCATACGAGCAGTACTTC. It is translated as CASSKGHPYEQYF.

The CDR3 DNA follows: TGTGCCATCAGTGAGTGGGGGGAACCTCAAGAGACCCAGTACTTC. Translated: CAISEWGEPQETQYF. The rearrangement joins TRBV10-3 to TRBJ2-5, with D possibly being TRBD2 (6 bases). The CDR3 has 15 residues. Germline V lookup: CDR1 ENHRY, CDR2 SYGVKD. Between the trimmed V and J ends, which lost 1 base and 2 bases, there was a span of 11 bases.

This sequence joins TRBV10-3 and TRBJ1-2, with 8 bases lining up with TRBD1. Unmatched junction bases numbered 4, after V lost 2 bases and J lost 5 bases. The length of the CDR3 is 14 residues. Germline CDR1 is ENHRY and CDR2 is SYGVKD. The CDR3: CAISEHRGKYGYTF. The CDR3 coding sequence is TGTGCCATCAGTGAGCACAGGGGGAAATATGGCTACACCTTC.

V is TRBV7-2 and J is TRBJ2-7; maybe TRBD2 (6 bases). This CDR3 has 14 amino acids. Germline V gives CDR1 SGHTA, CDR2 FQGNSA. V was clipped by 5 bases and J by 5 bases, with 16 bases between them. CDR3 sequence reads: CASSPRRVGNEQYF. The CDR3 nucleotides read TGTGCCAGCAGCCCCCGGAGGGTAGGTAACGAGCAGTACTTC. Drawing the rest from reference TRBV7-2 and TRBJ2-7, the complete variable domain is GAGVSQSPSNKVTEKGKDVELRCDPISGHTALYWYRQSLGQGLEFLIYFQGNSAPDKSGLPSDRFSAERTGGSVSTLTIQRTQQEDSAVYLCASSPRRVGNEQYFGPGTRLTVT.

The chain uses TRBV6-5 and TRBJ1-2; 10 bases agree with TRBD1. V shed 2 bases, J shed 4 bases, and the junction held 4 bases outside the gene matches. This CDR3 region has 15 residues. Germline CDR1 MNHEY, CDR2 SVGAGI. In DNA, the CDR3 is TGTGCCAGCAGTTACGACGGGACAGGGGCCTATGGCTACACCTTC. Residues: CASSYDGTGAYGYTF.

The rearrangement uses TRBV29-1 and TRBJ2-7; the match to TRBD1 covers 7 bases. Germline CDR1 is SQVTM and CDR2 is ANQGSEA. V shed 2 bases and J 4 bases; nucleotides not matched to a gene: 5. CDR3 size: 13 residues. The CDR3: CSVEMQGVYEQYF. As DNA, the CDR3 is TGCAGCGTTGAAATGCAGGGGGTGTACGAGCAGTACTTC.

This clonotype turned up a few times. The V and J genes are TRBV7-9 and TRBJ1-6; D may be TRBD1 (5 bases). CDR3 size: 13 residues. With 3 bases removed from V and 11 bases from J, the gap between germline ends came to 11 bases. The germline V gene has CDR1 SEHNR and CDR2 FQNEAQ (reference sequence). The CDR3 DNA reads as TGTGCCAGCAGCTTGGGGGAATCGGCACCCCTCCACTTT. Amino acid sequence: CASSLGESAPLHF. The whole variable domain, filled in from reference TRBV7-9 and TRBJ1-6, reads DTGVSQNPRHKITKRGQNVTFRCDPISEHNRLYWYRQTLGQGPEFLTYFQNEAQLEKSRLLSDRFSAERPKGSFSTLEIQRTEQGDSAMYLCASSLGESAPLHFGNGTRLTVT.

This clonotype was observed a few times. V and J are TRBV20-1 and TRBJ2-3; 15 nucleotides align to TRBD2. This CDR3 region has 18 residues. From germline, CDR1 is DFQATT and CDR2 SNEGSKA (reference sequence). The trim removed 6 bases at V and 0 bases at J, leaving 10 bases unmatched. This CDR3 is CSAQSGLAGGRSTDTQYF. The CDR3 DNA is TGCAGTGCCCAATCGGGACTAGCGGGGGGCAGAAGCACAGATACGCAGTATTTT.

The chain combines TRBV4-1 with TRBJ1-2; no firm D call. Germline values: CDR1 MGHRA, CDR2 YSYEKL. Trimming took 0 bases from V and 3 from J, leaving 20 bases between them. The length of the CDR3 is 18 residues. As DNA, the CDR3 is TGCGCCAGCAGCCAAGAGGGTTCCCAGGTGGATCGCTACTATGGCTACACCTTC. Translated, it gives CASSQEGSQVDRYYGYTF.

The rearrangement links TRBV20-1 to TRBJ2-5; D is uncertain. The DNA end is more similar to TRBJ2-7, so the J call may be wrong. The CDR3 is 13 amino acids. Per the germline V gene, CDR1 is DFQATT and CDR2 is SNEGSKA (reference sequence). CDR3 nucleotides: TGCAGTGCTAGAGGTGCAGACGCCGCCGAGCAGTACTTC. Amino acid sequence: CSARGADAAEQYF.

This clonotype came up a few times. CDR3 nucleotide sequence: TGCAGTGCTAGACGAAGGGTGTACGAGCAGTACTTC. It encodes CSARRRVYEQYF. J is TRBJ2-7 and V is TRBV20-1; D gene uncertain. Trimming stripped 2 bases from V and 4 bases from J, with 9 bases between. The CDR3 runs to 12 residues. Germline values: CDR1 DFQATT, CDR2 SNEGSKA (reference sequence).

The CDR3 is CASRRTSGLQETQYF. Written as DNA, the CDR3 is TGTGCCAGCAGACGGACTAGCGGGCTCCAAGAGACCCAGTACTTC. The rearrangement links TRBV4-2 to TRBJ2-5; 11 bases line up with TRBD2. V shed 6 bases and J 1 base; nucleotides not matched to a gene: 4. Germline CDR1 and CDR2: LGHNA and YNFKEQ. This CDR3 contains 15 residues.

This clonotype was seen a single time. The chain uses TRBV20-1 and TRBJ1-6; perhaps TRBD1 as D (5 bases). Trimming took off 3 bases at V and 6 bases at J, with 15 bases between the two ends. There are 15 residues in the CDR3. CDR1 DFQATT and CDR2 SNEGSKA come from the germline V gene (reference sequence). The CDR3 DNA reads as TGCAGTGCTAGGGGACGGGAGGGAACTAATTCACCCCTCCACTTT. Translating it yields CSARGREGTNSPLHF.

In this sample, this clonotype turned up a few times. The V and J genes are TRBV6-5 and TRBJ2-7, with 8 bases lining up with TRBD1. CDR3 length equals 16 residues. The trim removed 6 bases at V and 4 bases at J, leaving 14 bases unmatched. Germline assignment: CDR1 MNHEY and CDR2 SVGAGI. CDR3 coding DNA: TGTGCCAGCAGCCGCACCCCCGGGACAGGAGCTTACGAGCAGTACTTC. This translates into CASSRTPGTGAYEQYF.

This chain links TRBV29-1 with TRBJ2-4, with 7 bases lining up with TRBD1. Near its end, the DNA agrees better with TRBJ2-7, so the J call may be wrong. In germline, CDR1 is SQVTM, CDR2 ANQGSEA. This CDR3 is built from 13 residues. The CDR3 loop reads CSVEGDRHYEQYF. The CDR3, as DNA: TGCAGCGTTGAAGGGGACAGACATTACGAGCAGTACTTC.

The chain carries TRBV29-1 and TRBJ1-1; TRBD1 aligns across 10 bases. Germline V gene sequence: CDR1 SQVTM, CDR2 ANQGSEA. V gave up 6 bases and J gave up 4 bases; unmatched junction bases: 5. The CDR3 is 13 residues long. CDR3 sequence reads: CSVGDRGGTEAFF. The DNA of the CDR3 is TGCAGCGTGGGGGACAGGGGAGGCACTGAAGCTTTCTTT.